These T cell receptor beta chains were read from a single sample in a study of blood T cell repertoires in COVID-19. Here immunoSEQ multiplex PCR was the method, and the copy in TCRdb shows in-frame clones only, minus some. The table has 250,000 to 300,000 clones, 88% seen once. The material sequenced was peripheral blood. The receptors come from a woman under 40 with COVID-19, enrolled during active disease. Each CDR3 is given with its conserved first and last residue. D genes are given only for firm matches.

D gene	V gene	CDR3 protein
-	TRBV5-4	CASSLSWSNTGELFF
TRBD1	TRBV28	CASSPTGGSSFSQPQHF
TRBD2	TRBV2	CASRREADTGELFF
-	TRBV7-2	CASSPSWGGNQPQHF
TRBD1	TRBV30	CAWGDRQPDTQYF
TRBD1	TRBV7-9	CASSLGTGGRYEQYF
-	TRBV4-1	CASSQVGGALAYEQYF
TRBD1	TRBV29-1	CSHGTVWETQYF
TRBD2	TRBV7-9	CASSFSSGAGIQYF
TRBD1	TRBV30	CAWNRDRDFGYTF
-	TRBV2	CASRNGLGSAGELFF
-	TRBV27	CASSFSRSGGTEAFF
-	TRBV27	CASSPSLRSYEQYF
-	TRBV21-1	CASSKDSTSGSLAEQYF
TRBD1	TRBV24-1	CATSDLTGVGYTF
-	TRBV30	CAWGPHPAYNEQFF
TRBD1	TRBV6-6	CAADRGKRYTEAFF
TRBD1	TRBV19	CASSSGTAYNSPLHF
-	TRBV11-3	CASSKTGYTGELFF
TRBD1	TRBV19	CASQNRDRAIGELFF
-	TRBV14	CASSQTGATEKLFF
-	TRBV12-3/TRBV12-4	CASSSGTGELFF
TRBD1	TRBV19	CASSIDRAGTEAFF
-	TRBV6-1	CASSERGISSGANVLTF
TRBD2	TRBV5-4	CASSSGLAGVYEQYF
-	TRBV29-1	CSVSVTNIQYF
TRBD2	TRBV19	CASSRTSGGSYEQYF
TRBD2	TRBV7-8	CASSFPFRGSSGDQETQYF
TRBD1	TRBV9	CASSARQGAEGNTIYF
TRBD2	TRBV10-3	CAISESGGTPETQYF
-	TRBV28	CASSFWGVGSEAFF
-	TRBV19	CASRGGNQPQHF
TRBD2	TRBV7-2	CASSQTSGRATPQYF
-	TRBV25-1	CASSDPRGRAGYTF
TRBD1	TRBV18	CASSPGTASGELFF
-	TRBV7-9	CASSLLFYNEQFF
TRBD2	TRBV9	CASSAGTSGTGELFF
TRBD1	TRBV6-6	CASSLGQRINGYTF
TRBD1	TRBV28	CASGLPGQGMTFF
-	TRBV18	CASALTGNYGYTF
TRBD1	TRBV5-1	CASSWGQGEKLFF
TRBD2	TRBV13	CASSTTSGLYEQYF
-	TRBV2	CASSEESGTEAFF
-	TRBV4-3	CASSRQDQGIGEKLFF
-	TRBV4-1	CASSHGGSNEQFF
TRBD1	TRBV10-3	CAISAGQGGYEQYF
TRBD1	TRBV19	CASSMGTGRTEAFF
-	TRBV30	CAWFGGRTEDEQFF
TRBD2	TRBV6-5	CASRASGGFTDTQYF
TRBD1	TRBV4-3	CASSQDYDRGNTGELFF
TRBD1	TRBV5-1	CASGTVQETQYF
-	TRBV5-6	CASSLGRYQETQYF
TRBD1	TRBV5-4	CASPGQGVTYEQYF
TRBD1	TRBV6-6	CASRGGSNEQYF
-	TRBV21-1	CASTRTANRGASSLGYGYTF